A selection of T cell receptor beta chains follows, all from one sample in a study of early T cells in non-severe SARS-CoV-2 infection. Using its own MiXCR run on the 5' RACE reads, TCRdb lists one record per CDR3 protein. This sample carries more than 60,000 distinct CDR3 sequences, about 12% of them seen once, and the ten largest clones take roughly 6%. Material for sequencing was whole blood. The origin of the receptors is an adult who was a healthcare worker with PCR-confirmed SARS-CoV-2 infection or an uninfected control (not recorded which). The CDR3 runs from the conserved cysteine through the conserved F or W. The D gene is left open where the match is weak. Clone size is given for some rows only: seen once, a few or many times, or a class if the clone is expanded.

j_call	clone_size	d_call	v_call	cdr3_aa	cdr3_nt
TRBJ2-4	many	.	TRBV27	CASSWSPAKNIQYF	TGTGCCAGCAGTTGGTCACCGGCCAAAAACATTCAGTACTTC
TRBJ1-3	.	.	TRBV27	CASRKGPGGSGNTIYF	TGTGCCAGCAGGAAGGGCCCCGGGGGATCCGGAAACACCATATATTTT
TRBJ2-3	many	TRBD2	TRBV7-2	CASSLGLREADTQYF	TGTGCCAGCAGCTTAGGTCTGCGGGAGGCGGATACGCAGTATTTT
TRBJ1-1	.	.	TRBV10-3	CAISESIARVDTEAFF	TGTGCCATCAGTGAGTCGATTGCAAGGGTTGACACTGAAGCTTTCTTT
TRBJ2-1	many	.	TRBV18	CASSPAGQRSNEQFF	TGTGCCAGCTCACCTGCGGGTCAGCGCAGCAATGAGCAGTTCTTC
TRBJ1-5	.	.	TRBV15	CATSRRYREGRQPQHF	TGTGCCACCAGCCGCCGGTATAGGGAAGGACGCCAGCCCCAGCATTTT
TRBJ2-1	many	TRBD2	TRBV11-3	CASSLGLAAYNEQFF	TGTGCCAGCAGCTTAGGACTAGCGGCCTACAATGAGCAGTTCTTC
TRBJ1-2	.	.	TRBV12-3/TRBV12-4	CASSSGRNYGYTF	TGTGCCAGCAGCAGCGGACGGAACTATGGCTACACCTTC
TRBJ1-2	.	.	TRBV19	CASSIFFANYGYTF	TGTGCCAGTAGTATATTTTTTGCTAACTATGGCTACACCTTC
TRBJ1-1	many	TRBD1	TRBV27	CASRIWGQDQAFF	TGTGCCAGCAGAATATGGGGACAGGATCAAGCTTTCTTT
TRBJ1-1	many	.	TRBV27	CASSSGDTVAEAFF	TGTGCCAGCAGTTCCGGGGACACCGTCGCTGAAGCTTTCTTT
TRBJ2-6	.	TRBD1	TRBV7-6	CASSPWTGRLSGANVLTF	TGTGCCAGCAGCCCGTGGACAGGGCGACTCTCTGGGGCCAACGTCCTGACTTTC
TRBJ1-1	few	TRBD1	TRBV7-9	CASSWPDRGAFF	TGTGCCAGCAGCTGGCCGGACAGGGGAGCTTTCTTT
TRBJ1-2	few	.	TRBV20-1	CSAPASQNSGYTF	TGCAGTGCGCCGGCAAGCCAAAACTCTGGCTACACCTTC
TRBJ2-3	many	.	TRBV7-2	CASSLVGIGSGATDTQYF	TGTGCCAGCAGCTTAGTCGGGATCGGGTCAGGGGCCACAGATACGCAGTATTTT
TRBJ1-5	many	.	TRBV6-2/TRBV6-3	CASSPGQISNQPQHF	TGTGCCAGCAGCCCAGGACAGATAAGCAATCAGCCCCAGCATTTT
TRBJ1-4	.	.	TRBV12-3/TRBV12-4	CASGWGNEKLFF	TGTGCCAGCGGCTGGGGTAATGAAAAACTGTTTTTT
TRBJ1-6	many	.	TRBV3-1	CASSSGQSNSPLHF	TGTGCCAGCAGCTCCGGACAGTCGAATTCACCCCTCCACTTT
TRBJ2-1	many	.	TRBV7-9	CASSSANLNNEQFF	TGTGCCAGCAGCTCTGCAAACCTAAACAATGAGCAGTTCTTC
TRBJ1-1	.	.	TRBV7-9	CASLKAAGNTEAFF	TGTGCCAGCCTAAAGGCGGCGGGAAACACTGAAGCTTTCTTT
TRBJ1-2	many	.	TRBV29-1	CSVGSWVFLPNYGYTF	TGCAGCGTTGGGTCTTGGGTCTTTCTGCCGAACTATGGCTACACCTTC
TRBJ2-7	many	TRBD1	TRBV7-2	CASSLGGQATYEQYF	TGTGCCAGCAGCTTAGGGGGACAGGCTACCTACGAGCAGTACTTC
TRBJ1-2	.	TRBD1	TRBV7-2	CASSAGQNYGYTF	TGTGCCAGCAGCGCGGGACAGAACTATGGCTACACCTTC
TRBJ2-7	few	.	TRBV27	CASSRRGPTTYEQYF	TGTGCCAGCAGTCGCAGGGGCCCAACAACCTACGAGCAGTACTTC
TRBJ1-1	few	.	TRBV29-1	CSANEVNTEAFF	TGCAGCGCAAACGAGGTGAACACTGAAGCTTTCTTT
TRBJ2-1	many	.	TRBV7-8	CASSHEGSLLFEQFF	TGTGCCAGCAGCCACGAGGGCAGTCTCCTCTTTGAGCAGTTCTTC
TRBJ2-5	few	TRBD1	TRBV7-8	CASSLIRDSGSAQYF	TGTGCCAGCAGCTTAATTCGGGACAGCGGTTCGGCCCAGTACTTC
TRBJ2-7	.	.	TRBV29-1	CSVRRRDSYEQYF	TGCAGCGTTCGGCGCAGAGACTCCTACGAGCAGTACTTC
TRBJ2-1	many	TRBD1	TRBV11-2	CASSLEGQGEQFF	TGTGCCAGCAGCTTAGAGGGACAGGGTGAGCAGTTCTTC
TRBJ2-1	many	TRBD2	TRBV6-4	CASSPLAGGPYEQFF	TGTGCCAGCAGTCCCCTAGCGGGAGGGCCGTATGAGCAGTTCTTC
TRBJ2-1	many	.	TRBV13	CASSPSRTAYNEQFF	TGTGCCAGCAGCCCTTCTAGGACAGCCTACAATGAGCAGTTCTTC
TRBJ1-1	few	TRBD1	TRBV6-5	CASRVGQGMNTEAFF	TGTGCCAGCAGGGTGGGACAGGGGATGAACACTGAAGCTTTCTTT
TRBJ2-7	many	.	TRBV7-2	CASGRPKGEGRHEQYF	TGTGCCAGCGGGAGGCCCAAGGGGGAGGGCCGGCACGAGCAGTACTTC
TRBJ2-7	many	TRBD2	TRBV5-1	CASSSGLAYEQYF	TGCGCCAGCAGCTCGGGACTAGCCTACGAGCAGTACTTC
TRBJ2-1	.	.	TRBV4-1	CASSQGGTPNEQFF	TGCGCCAGCAGCCAAGGAGGGACCCCCAATGAGCAGTTCTTC
TRBJ2-1	.	.	TRBV30	CAWRGGGELNEQFF	TGTGCCTGGAGAGGAGGGGGTGAACTTAATGAGCAGTTCTTC
TRBJ2-3	many	.	TRBV3-1	CASSQRPRTDTQYF	TGTGCCAGCAGTCAGAGGCCTCGCACAGATACGCAGTATTTT
TRBJ1-3	few	.	TRBV5-5	CASSLFFAGSGNTIYF	TGTGCCAGCAGCTTATTTTTCGCGGGCTCTGGAAACACCATATATTTT
TRBJ1-1	.	.	TRBV12-5	CASGLYGPNTEAFF	TGTGCTAGTGGTTTGTATGGGCCGAACACTGAAGCTTTCTTT
TRBJ2-7	.	.	TRBV20-1	CSARDQASLSYEQYF	TGCAGTGCTAGAGATCAGGCTAGCCTCTCCTACGAGCAGTACTTC
TRBJ2-3	.	TRBD2	TRBV4-1	CASSQVVAGGTSFDTQYF	TGCGCCAGCAGCCAAGTGGTAGCGGGGGGTACATCATTCGATACGCAGTATTTT
TRBJ2-6	many	.	TRBV28	CASRLSGANVLTF	TGTGCCAGCAGACTGTCTGGGGCCAACGTCCTGACTTTC
TRBJ1-2	.	TRBD1	TRBV6-2/TRBV6-3	CASSRGGSNYGYTF	TGTGCCAGCAGCCGAGGGGGCTCTAACTATGGCTACACCTTC
TRBJ1-1	few	.	TRBV12-3/TRBV12-4	CASRGTFGNTEAFF	TGTGCCAGCAGGGGGACATTTGGGAACACTGAAGCTTTCTTT
TRBJ1-1	many	.	TRBV7-9	CASSLNQMNTEAFF	TGTGCCAGCAGCTTAAACCAAATGAACACTGAAGCTTTCTTT
TRBJ1-2	many	.	TRBV20-1	CSASVAAGYTF	TGCAGTGCTAGTGTGGCTGCCGGCTACACCTTC
TRBJ2-1	.	.	TRBV7-2	CASSPTPASSYNEQFF	TGTGCCAGCAGCCCTACGCCTGCGAGCTCCTACAATGAGCAGTTCTTC
TRBJ2-7	.	TRBD2	TRBV7-9	CATSGVSTYEQYF	TGTGCCACCAGCGGGGTATCGACCTACGAGCAGTACTTC
TRBJ1-3	.	.	TRBV4-1	CASSQDPPGTGNTIYF	TGCGCCAGCAGCCAAGATCCGCCAGGGACTGGAAACACCATATATTTT
TRBJ2-1	many	TRBD2	TRBV9	CASSQGLAEYNEQFF	TGTGCCAGCAGCCAAGGACTAGCTGAATACAATGAGCAGTTCTTC
TRBJ2-7	few	TRBD1	TRBV7-9	CAAHEIDRGPEQYF	TGTGCCGCCCATGAAATAGACAGGGGGCCCGAGCAGTACTTC
TRBJ1-5	many	.	TRBV5-6	CASSLTGYSNQPQHF	TGTGCCAGCAGCCTGACGGGTTATAGCAATCAGCCCCAGCATTTT
TRBJ1-2	few	TRBD1	TRBV7-2	CASSVTGTYGYTF	TGTGCCAGCAGCGTGACAGGGACCTATGGCTACACCTTC